This entry is about one TCR beta chain. The antigen remains unidentified. TCRdb's table, derived via immunoSEQ multiplex PCR, lists solely in-frame clones and lacks some. The sample gives approximately 60,000 clones, roughly 85% of which show up once; approximately 4.3% is in the top ten. The time point denotes: week 23, last vaccination. Doses consisted of 300 ug of mutant IDH1 20-mer peptide each, paired with topical imiquimod. This entry is derived from a study of a mutant IDH1 vaccine in newly diagnosed glioma. Study details: Males made up approximately 62% and females about 40% of treated patients, whose mean age was 40.4 years.

Trimming took 5 bases from V and 4 from J, leaving 14 bases between them. The CDR3 is made up of 14 amino acids. CDR1 SGHVS and CDR2 FNYEAQ come from the germline V gene. The chain has TRBV7-6 and TRBJ1-1; perhaps TRBD1 as D (6 bases). The sample in question was PBMCs, obtained from a glioma patient whose treatment included an IDH1 peptide vaccine. The TCR originated in a man aged 30 to 45 with glioma. The CDR3 protein is CASSPWGGGTEAFF. The CDR3 DNA sequence: TGTGCCAGCAGCCCCTGGGGAGGGGGCACTGAAGCTTTCTTT.